What follows are 8 T cell receptor beta chains derived from one specimen sequenced in a study of CD8+CD57+ T cells in acquired aplastic anemia. TCR beta VDJ and CDR3 profiling used genomic DNA as template. TCRdb independently ran MiXCR on the reads; one entry per CDR3 protein. The data hold about 240,000 distinct CDR3 sequences, with roughly half observed a single time. Sequencing involved patients with CD8+CD57+ cell expansion previously shown by flow cytometry. Sequenced: sorted CD4+, CD8+, or CD8+CD57+ T cells (not recorded which) from PBMCs. The receptors stem from a human donor with aplastic anemia.

This clonotype showed up just a few times. V and J are TRBV27 and TRBJ1-1; D uncertain. The V gene's germline CDR1 is MNHEY and CDR2 SMNVEV (reference sequence). CDR3 length: 11 residues. V gave up 5 bases and J gave up 8 bases, with 9 bases separating them. The CDR3 DNA sequence: TGTGCCAGCAGTACCGGGTTCGAAGCTTTCTTT. Amino acids: CASSTGFEAFF.

Points on this clonotype: A much larger clone lies a single base off, so this may be a read error. The chain carries TRBV4-3 and TRBJ1-2; TRBD1 matches at 7 bases. The V gene's germline CDR1 is LGHNA and CDR2 YSLEER. The CDR3 loop spans 15 amino acids. J lost 6 bases, V lost 3 bases, and 10 bases had no gene match. The CDR3, as DNA: TGCGCCAGCAGCCACGGATCGGGGACAGAAGATGGCTACACCTTC. Its translation: CASSHGSGTEDGYTF.

This clonotype appeared many times. V usage is TRBV9 and J usage is TRBJ2-3, with D uncertain. Trimming left V 0 bases short and J 1 base short, with 6 bases between. Looked up from germline, CDR1 is SGDLS and CDR2 is YYNGEE. The CDR3 runs to 14 residues. The CDR3 sequence is CASSVGRRTDTQYF. In DNA, the CDR3 is TGTGCCAGCAGCGTAGGTAGGCGCACAGATACGCAGTATTTT.

J is TRBJ2-7 and V is TRBV29-1; a possible D gene is TRBD2 (6 bases). Germline loops: CDR1 SQVTM, CDR2 ANQGSEA. Deletions cut 7 bases from V and 2 bases from J, with 15 bases between. The CDR3 totals 13 residues. The DNA for the CDR3 is TGCAGCGCCGGGGGACCGCCGGCCTACGAGCAGTACTTC. This translates into CSAGGPPAYEQYF.

CDR3 protein: CASSSPTGNSPLHF. DNA for the CDR3: TGTGCCAGCAGCTCCCCGACGGGGAATTCACCCCTCCACTTT. The chain carries TRBV7-9 and TRBJ1-6; D remains ambiguous. The V end was cut by 4 bases, the J end by 7 bases, with 11 bases between. CDR1 is SEHNR and CDR2 is FQNEAQ in the germline V gene (reference sequence). The CDR3 contains 14 residues.

The chain links TRBV11-1 to TRBJ2-1; TRBD2 agrees at 9 bases. Unmatched junction bases numbered 12, after V lost 1 base and J lost 5 bases. Germline V gene data show CDR1 as SGHAT and CDR2 as FQDESV (reference sequence). The CDR3 spans 18 residues. The CDR3 nucleotides read TGTGCCAGCAGCTTAGGCAGGGACCTAGCGGGGCTAAACAATGAGCAGTTCTTC. Its protein product is CASSLGRDLAGLNNEQFF. Variable domain in full (rest from reference TRBV11-1 and TRBJ2-1): EAEVAQSPRYKITEKSQAVAFWCDPISGHATLYWYRQILGQGPELLVQFQDESVVDDSQLPKDRFSAERLKGVDSTLKIQPAELGDSAMYLCASSLGRDLAGLNNEQFFGPGTRLTVL.

The V gene is TRBV14, the J gene TRBJ1-3; D gene uncertain. The germline gives CDR1 SGHDN, CDR2 FVKESK. The CDR3 consists of 17 residues. Trimming stripped 0 bases from V and 1 base from J, with 13 bases between. The CDR3 loop reads CASSQDHRLRSGNTIYF. CDR3 bases: TGTGCCAGCAGCCAAGACCACCGCCTGAGGTCTGGAAACACCATATATTTT.

This chain joins TRBV12-3 or TRBV12-4 and TRBJ2-6, with D unresolved. V was trimmed by 2 bases and J by 19 bases, leaving 15 bases between them. The length of the CDR3 is 12 residues. CDR3 coding DNA: TGTGCCAGCAGTTTAACTGACAAGGTCATAACTTTC. This translates into CASSLTDKVITF.